This T cell receptor (beta chain) appears in the sequencing data of a study of T cells in narcolepsy. Study-wide results and limits: Some memory CD4+ repertoires had no autoreactive clone sequences. HCRT-specific and TRIB2-specific autoreactive clonotypes appeared among same-patient CSF and blood CD4+ clonotypes. Autoreactive clonotypes reportedly recurred in blood of same and different patients, not controls.

In the case of this clone: The target antigen is unknown.

This table comes from immunoSEQ multiplex PCR, and its TCRdb copy is limited to in-frame clones, with some not included. The table includes tens of thousands of clones, about 91% detected once. Per the germline V gene, CDR1 is SGHNT and CDR2 is YENEEA. Trimming at V came to 7 bases and at J to 6 bases, leaving 6 bases not matched to a gene. The CDR3 contains 15 residues. This TCR derives from a human donor with narcolepsy. Sequencing was carried out using CD45RA- memory CD4+ T cells from PBMCs. V gene TRBV11-3 combines with J gene TRBJ2-2; 12 nucleotides match TRBD2. CDR3 in amino acids: CASTSGRERAGELFF. In DNA, the CDR3 is TGTGCCAGCACTAGCGGGAGGGAAAGGGCCGGGGAGCTGTTTTTT.